Listed below are T cell receptor beta chains from one sample, sequenced in a study of T cells in Graves' hyperthyroidism and ophthalmopathy. TCRdb ran MiXCR on the multiplex PCR reads and lists one entry per CDR3 protein. The sample has about 340,000 distinct CDR3 sequences, roughly 18% seen once. Source material: blood. The source of these receptors is a woman in her forties or fifties with Graves' hyperthyroidism. The CDR3 runs from the conserved cysteine through the conserved F or W. D genes are given only for firm matches. Size is omitted from some rows. Given values are once, few, many or a class for expanded clones.

j_gene,d_gene,v_gene,abundance,CDR3nt,CDR3aa
TRBJ2-5,TRBD2,TRBV5-1,.,TGCGCCAGCAGCGGACTTGGGACTAGAGAGACCCAGTACTTC,CASSGLGTRETQYF
TRBJ2-2,TRBD2,TRBV28,many,TGTGCCAGCAGTTTATTCCCCCGGGCTAGCGGGAGTGGTGGGGAGCTGTTTTTT,CASSLFPRASGSGGELFF
TRBJ2-2,.,TRBV27,.,TGTGCCAGCAGTACACAGGTTACCACCGGGGAGCTGTTTTTT,CASSTQVTTGELFF
TRBJ2-7,.,TRBV6-1,.,TGTGCCAGCAATGAGGGCGCCTACGAGCAGTACTTC,CASNEGAYEQYF
TRBJ1-1,.,TRBV6-6,few,TGTGCCAGCAGTTACGGGATCCAGGGCGCTGAAGCTTTCTTT,CASSYGIQGAEAFF
TRBJ1-1,.,TRBV6-2/TRBV6-3,many,TGTGCCAGCAGTTACCCCGTTATGAACACTGAAGCTTTCTTT,CASSYPVMNTEAFF
TRBJ1-2,TRBD1,TRBV19,.,TGTGCCAGTAGTATTGGGACAGGGGGCGTTAACTATGGCTACACCTTC,CASSIGTGGVNYGYTF
TRBJ2-7,.,TRBV6-1,.,TGTGCCAGCCGTACACGGACAAGCGGCGAGCAGTACTTC,CASRTRTSGEQYF
TRBJ2-3,.,TRBV5-1,.,TGCGCCAGCAGCTTGCCGACTAGCACAGATACGCAGTATTTT,CASSLPTSTDTQYF
TRBJ2-7,.,TRBV29-1,few,TGCAGCGTTGAGGTGGCCGGGTTCGAGCAGTACTTC,CSVEVAGFEQYF
TRBJ2-6,.,TRBV10-3,.,TGTGCCATCAGGGACGACGGAGCTAGGGCCAACGTCCTGACTTTC,CAIRDDGARANVLTF
TRBJ1-5,TRBD1,TRBV19,few,TGTGCCAGTAGTCCCAGGGGGGGGGATCAGCCCCAGCATTTT,CASSPRGGDQPQHF
TRBJ2-1,.,TRBV12-3/TRBV12-4,many,TGTGCCAGCAGCCCCCCTGTGGCCGATGAGCAGTTCTTC,CASSPPVADEQFF
TRBJ2-3,TRBD2,TRBV9,.,TGTGCCAGCAGCCCTAGCGGGGGCGGACTCACAGATACGCAGTATTTT,CASSPSGGGLTDTQYF
TRBJ2-3,.,TRBV13,.,TGTGCCAGCAGCCCGCCGGGGGGCGCAGATACGCAGTATTTT,CASSPPGGADTQYF
TRBJ2-5,TRBD2,TRBV5-1,.,TGCGCCAGCAGCTACGGGACTAGCGGGGGGGCCCTCCAAGAGACCCAGTACTTC,CASSYGTSGGALQETQYF
TRBJ1-1,.,TRBV3-1,.,TGTGCCAGCAGCCATACGAACACTGAAGCTTTCTTT,CASSHTNTEAFF
TRBJ2-6,.,TRBV7-2,.,TGTGCCAGCAGAAAAGCTGGGGGCTCTGGGGCCAACGTCCTGACTTTC,CASRKAGGSGANVLTF
TRBJ1-1,.,TRBV6-5,few,TGTGCCAGCAGTTACGGGGCTCCGTTCGTCACTGAAGCTTTCTTT,CASSYGAPFVTEAFF
TRBJ2-1,.,TRBV10-3,.,TGTGCCACGGGGGAAGGTAGCTACAATGAGCAGTTCTTC,CATGEGSYNEQFF
TRBJ2-3,.,TRBV6-6,.,TGTGCCAGCAGTTACTCGGGAGATACGCAGTATTTT,CASSYSGDTQYF
TRBJ2-1,.,TRBV18,few,TGTGCCAGCTCACCAGCAGGTGAGCAGTTCTTC,CASSPAGEQFF
TRBJ2-3,TRBD2,TRBV20-1,many,TGCAGTGCTAGTCAAGTACTAGCGGGAACAGATACGCAGTATTTT,CSASQVLAGTDTQYF
TRBJ1-2,.,TRBV19,.,TGTGCCAGTAGAGGTTGGCAGGCCGATGTCTATGGCTACACCTTC,CASRGWQADVYGYTF
TRBJ2-6,TRBD2,TRBV4-1,few,TGCGCCAGCAGCCAAGGGGTCGGGAGGCCTTCTGGGGCCAACGTCCTGACTTTC,CASSQGVGRPSGANVLTF
TRBJ1-1,TRBD1,TRBV3-1,many,TGTGCCAGCAGCCAAGGAGGGACAGCTGAAGCTTTCTTT,CASSQGGTAEAFF
TRBJ1-1,TRBD1,TRBV6-1,many,TGTGCCAGCAGCCTAACAGGGGGAGTTGGAACTTTCTTT,CASSLTGGVGTFF
TRBJ1-1,.,TRBV20-1,many,TGCAGTGCCCTGACAGGCGTTATGAACACTGAAGCTTTCTTT,CSALTGVMNTEAFF
TRBJ2-1,TRBD2,TRBV20-1,.,TGCAGCGATCTCGGGGGGGGACCCTACAATGAGCAGTTCTTC,CSDLGGGPYNEQFF
TRBJ2-4,TRBD2,TRBV7-2,few,TGTGCCAGCAGCCCCTCAGTAGCGGGAGAGTACATTCAGTACTTC,CASSPSVAGEYIQYF
TRBJ1-1,.,TRBV20-1,many,TGCAGTGCTAGGGCCACAGGGTATTCTGAAGCTTTCTTT,CSARATGYSEAFF
TRBJ2-1,.,TRBV30,many,TGTGCCTGGAGCCTAGATTCCAGATCCTACAATGAGCAGTTCTTC,CAWSLDSRSYNEQFF
TRBJ1-4,TRBD1,TRBV4-1,.,TGCGCCAGCAGCCACCTGACAGGGGCAACTAATGAAAAACTGTTTTTT,CASSHLTGATNEKLFF
TRBJ1-1,.,TRBV6-6,many,TGTGCCAGCAGTTACTCCAGAGGGAGCACTGAAGCTTTCTTT,CASSYSRGSTEAFF
TRBJ2-7,.,TRBV6-1,many,TGTGCCAGCATACCGGGAGTCTTGTACGAGCAGTACTTC,CASIPGVLYEQYF
TRBJ2-5,TRBD1,TRBV20-1,.,TGCAGTGCTAGATCCCCCAACAGGGGGTTAGAGACCCAGTACTTC,CSARSPNRGLETQYF
TRBJ2-3,TRBD2,TRBV20-1,many,TGCAGTGCTAGAGCCAGACTAGCGGGAGTGTCAGATACGCAGTATTTT,CSARARLAGVSDTQYF
TRBJ2-1,TRBD2,TRBV20-1,many,TGCAGTGCTAGAGCTGGCGGGAGGGTAAATGAGCAGTTCTTC,CSARAGGRVNEQFF
TRBJ2-3,.,TRBV20-1,many,TGCAGTGCTAAAGACCACAGTCACACAGATACGCAGTATTTT,CSAKDHSHTDTQYF
TRBJ2-3,.,TRBV25-1,.,TGTGCCAGCAGTGAGGTAATCCCCCGGGCGGCTTCCCCAGATACGCAGTATTTT,CASSEVIPRAASPDTQYF
TRBJ1-1,TRBD1,TRBV19,once,TGTGCCAGTAGTATTTCGACAGGGGCGATGAACACTGAAGCTTTCTTT,CASSISTGAMNTEAFF
TRBJ2-7,.,TRBV20-1,many,TGCAGTGCTAAGGGCCCGACGGGATTCTCCTACGAGCAGTACTTC,CSAKGPTGFSYEQYF
TRBJ1-1,.,TRBV6-1,.,TGTGCCAGCGCAGATCCGAACACTGAAGCTTTCTTT,CASADPNTEAFF
TRBJ2-1,TRBD1,TRBV14,.,TGTGCCAGCAGCCGACTACTACACAGGGGCCATGAGCAGTTCTTC,CASSRLLHRGHEQFF
TRBJ2-4,.,TRBV6-2/TRBV6-3,.,TGTGCCAGCAGCGCCCTGACCCCCTCGGAGGCCAAAAACATTCAGTACTTC,CASSALTPSEAKNIQYF
TRBJ2-1,TRBD2,TRBV11-2,many,TGTGCCAGCAGCTACTCATACAAGCAGGGGGTCCCCTTACTAGCGGGAGAGGTGGGAGATGAGCAGTTCTTC,CASSYSYKQGVPLLAGEVGDEQFF
TRBJ1-2,.,TRBV11-1,.,TGTGCCAGCAGCAGGCCGGGCTCCGACTATGGCTACACCTTC,CASSRPGSDYGYTF
TRBJ2-1,.,TRBV10-3,.,TGTGCCATCAGCGCTGACAACAATGAGCAGTTCTTC,CAISADNNEQFF
TRBJ1-1,.,TRBV3-1,many,TGTGCCAGCAGCCCGCGTATCCTGAACACTGAAGCTTTCTTT,CASSPRILNTEAFF
TRBJ2-5,TRBD2,TRBV28,many,TGTGCCGCCCAGGGACTAGCGGGACTAGGAGAGACCCAGTACTTC,CAAQGLAGLGETQYF
TRBJ2-1,TRBD1,TRBV18,.,TGTGCCAGCTCAGACCCAGGGGGTTACGGTGAGCAGTTCTTC,CASSDPGGYGEQFF
TRBJ2-2,TRBD2,TRBV5-1,.,TGCGCCAGCAGCTCCAGTCTAGCGGGGGGACCGAACACCGGGGAGCTGTTTTTT,CASSSSLAGGPNTGELFF
TRBJ1-2,TRBD1,TRBV20-1,.,TGCAGTGCTCTAACCGGGACAGGGACTTATGGCTACACCTTC,CSALTGTGTYGYTF
TRBJ2-5,TRBD2,TRBV6-1,many,TGTGCCAGCACCTCGACTAGCGTGGGGGAGACCCAGTACTTC,CASTSTSVGETQYF
TRBJ2-1,.,TRBV19,once,TGTGCCAGTAGTATAGAGGCGGGACAGTCTTACAATGAGCAGTTCTTC,CASSIEAGQSYNEQFF
TRBJ1-1,TRBD1,TRBV11-3,few,TGTGCCAGCAGCCGAGGGGAGGGGGCGGTCGCTTTCTTT,CASSRGEGAVAFF
TRBJ2-3,TRBD2,TRBV5-1,few,TGCGCCAGCAGCTTGGAGAGCGGGGGGGCCTCAGATACGCAGTATTTT,CASSLESGGASDTQYF
TRBJ2-7,TRBD2,TRBV28,.,TGTGCCAGCAGTCCTCATAGCGGGACTCAATACGAGCAGTACTTC,CASSPHSGTQYEQYF
TRBJ1-2,TRBD1,TRBV12-3/TRBV12-4,many,TGTGCCAGCACCCCAACAGGGGACGCTGGCTACACCTTC,CASTPTGDAGYTF